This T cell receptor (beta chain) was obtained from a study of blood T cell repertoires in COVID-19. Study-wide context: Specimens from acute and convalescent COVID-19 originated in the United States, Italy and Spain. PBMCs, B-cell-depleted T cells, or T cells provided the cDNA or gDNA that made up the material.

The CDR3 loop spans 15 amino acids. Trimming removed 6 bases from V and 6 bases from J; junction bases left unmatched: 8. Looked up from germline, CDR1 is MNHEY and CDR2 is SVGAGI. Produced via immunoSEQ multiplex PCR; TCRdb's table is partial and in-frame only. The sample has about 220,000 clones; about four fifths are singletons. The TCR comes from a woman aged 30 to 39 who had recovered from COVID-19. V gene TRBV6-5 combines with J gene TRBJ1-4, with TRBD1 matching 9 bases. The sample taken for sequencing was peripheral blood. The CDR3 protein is CASRPRQGGDEKLFF. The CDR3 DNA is TGTGCCAGCAGGCCGCGACAGGGGGGGGATGAAAAACTGTTTTTT.